This TCR beta chain appears in the sequencing data of a study of Graves' ophthalmopathy and Graves' hyperthyroidism. Amplified material comprised TCR beta CDR3 regions derived from RNA transcripts. In the first round, RT-PCR was carried out with HTBI primers, and a multiplex PCR formed the second round. TCRdb independently ran MiXCR on the multiplex PCR reads; one entry per CDR3 protein. Here the sample spans some 370,000 distinct CDR3 sequences, about a sixth being singletons. The CDR3 contains 14 residues. CDR1 is MGHRA, CDR2 YSYEKL, per germline. Trimming removed 0 bases at V and 1 base at J, with 6 bases between. This clonotype was seen at least ten times.

This clonotype originated in an adult woman with stable Graves' hyperthyroidism. Input material: peripheral blood. J is TRBJ2-5 and V is TRBV4-1; unclear D gene. This chain's CDR3 is CASSQDRVQETQYF. In DNA, the CDR3 is TGCGCCAGCAGCCAAGATCGAGTCCAAGAGACCCAGTACTTC.